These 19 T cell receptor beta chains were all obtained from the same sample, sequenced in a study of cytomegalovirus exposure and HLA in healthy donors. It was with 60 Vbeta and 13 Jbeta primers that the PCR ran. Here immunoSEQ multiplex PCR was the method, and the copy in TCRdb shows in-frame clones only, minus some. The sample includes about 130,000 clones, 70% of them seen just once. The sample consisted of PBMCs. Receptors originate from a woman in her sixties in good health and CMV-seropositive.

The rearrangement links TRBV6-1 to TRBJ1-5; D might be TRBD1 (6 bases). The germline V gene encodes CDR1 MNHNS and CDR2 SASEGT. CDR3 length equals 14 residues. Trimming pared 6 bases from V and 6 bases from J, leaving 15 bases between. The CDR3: CASREQGFSQPQHF. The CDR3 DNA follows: TGTGCCAGCAGGGAACAGGGATTCAGTCAGCCCCAGCATTTT.

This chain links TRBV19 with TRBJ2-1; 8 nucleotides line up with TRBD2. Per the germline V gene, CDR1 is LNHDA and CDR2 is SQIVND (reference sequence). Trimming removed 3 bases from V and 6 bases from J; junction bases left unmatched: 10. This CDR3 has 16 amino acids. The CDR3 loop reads CASSMVEGTSANEQFF. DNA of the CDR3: TGTGCCAGTAGTATGGTAGAAGGGACTAGTGCCAATGAGCAGTTCTTC. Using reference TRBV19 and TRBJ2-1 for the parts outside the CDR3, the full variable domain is DGGITQSPKYLFRKEGQNVTLSCEQNLNHDAMYWYRQDPGQGLRLIYYSQIVNDFQKGDIAEGYSVSREKKESFPLTVTSAQKNPTAFYLCASSMVEGTSANEQFFGPGTRLTVL.

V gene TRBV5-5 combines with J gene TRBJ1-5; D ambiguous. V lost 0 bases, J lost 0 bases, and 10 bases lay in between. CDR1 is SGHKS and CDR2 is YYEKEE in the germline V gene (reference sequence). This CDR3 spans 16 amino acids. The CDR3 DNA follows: TGTGCCAGCAGCTTGGATCCCGGGAGTAGCAATCAGCCCCAGCATTTT. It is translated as CASSLDPGSSNQPQHF.

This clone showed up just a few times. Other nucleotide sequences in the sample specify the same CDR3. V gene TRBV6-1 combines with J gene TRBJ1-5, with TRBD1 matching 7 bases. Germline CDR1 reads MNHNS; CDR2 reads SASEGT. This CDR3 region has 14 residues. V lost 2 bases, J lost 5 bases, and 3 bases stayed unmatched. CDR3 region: CASSEYRGDQPQHF. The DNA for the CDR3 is TGTGCCAGCAGTGAATACAGGGGCGATCAGCCCCAGCATTTT.

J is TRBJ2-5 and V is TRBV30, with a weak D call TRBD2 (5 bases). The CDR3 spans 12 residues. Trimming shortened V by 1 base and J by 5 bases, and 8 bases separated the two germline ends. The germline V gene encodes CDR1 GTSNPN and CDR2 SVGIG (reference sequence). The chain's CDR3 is CAWSGGWETQYF. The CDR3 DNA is TGTGCCTGGAGTGGAGGGTGGGAGACCCAGTACTTC.

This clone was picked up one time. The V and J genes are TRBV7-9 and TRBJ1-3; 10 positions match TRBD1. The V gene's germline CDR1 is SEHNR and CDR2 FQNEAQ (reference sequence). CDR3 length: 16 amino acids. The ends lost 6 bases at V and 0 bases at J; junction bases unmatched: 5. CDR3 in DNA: TGTGCCAGCAGTTCGAGGACAGGGGGCTCTGGAAACACCATATATTTT. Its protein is CASSSRTGGSGNTIYF.

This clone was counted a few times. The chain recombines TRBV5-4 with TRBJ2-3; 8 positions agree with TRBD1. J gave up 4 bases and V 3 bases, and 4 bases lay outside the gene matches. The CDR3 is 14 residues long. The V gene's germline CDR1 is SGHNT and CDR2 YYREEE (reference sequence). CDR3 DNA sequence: TGTGCCAGCAGCTGGGGACAGGTTTCAGATACGCAGTATTTT. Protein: CASSWGQVSDTQYF.

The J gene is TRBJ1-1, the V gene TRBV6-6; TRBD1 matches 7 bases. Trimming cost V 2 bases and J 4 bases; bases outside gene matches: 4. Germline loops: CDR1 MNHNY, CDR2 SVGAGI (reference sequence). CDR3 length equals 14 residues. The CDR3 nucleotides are TGTGCCAGCAGTTACGCCAAGGGGGCCACTGAAGCTTTCTTT. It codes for CASSYAKGATEAFF.

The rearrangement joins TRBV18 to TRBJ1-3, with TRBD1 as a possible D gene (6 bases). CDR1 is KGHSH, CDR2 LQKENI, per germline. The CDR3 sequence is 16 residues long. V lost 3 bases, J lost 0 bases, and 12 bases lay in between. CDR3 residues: CASSPMTGSSGNTIYF. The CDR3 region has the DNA TGTGCCAGCTCACCCATGACAGGCTCCTCTGGAAACACCATATATTTT.

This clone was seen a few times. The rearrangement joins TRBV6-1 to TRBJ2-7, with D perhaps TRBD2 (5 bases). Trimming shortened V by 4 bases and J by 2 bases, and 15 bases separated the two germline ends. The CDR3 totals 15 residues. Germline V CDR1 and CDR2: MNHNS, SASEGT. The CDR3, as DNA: TGTGCCAGCAGTGTCAATTCCGGACTGGCCTACGAGCAGTACTTC. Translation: CASSVNSGLAYEQYF.

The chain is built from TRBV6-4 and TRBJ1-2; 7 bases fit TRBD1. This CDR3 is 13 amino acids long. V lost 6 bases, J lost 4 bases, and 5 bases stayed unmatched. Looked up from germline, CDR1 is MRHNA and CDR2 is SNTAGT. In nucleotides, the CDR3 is TGTGCCAGCAGCGAGACAGGGAGCTATGGCTACACCTTC. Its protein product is CASSETGSYGYTF.

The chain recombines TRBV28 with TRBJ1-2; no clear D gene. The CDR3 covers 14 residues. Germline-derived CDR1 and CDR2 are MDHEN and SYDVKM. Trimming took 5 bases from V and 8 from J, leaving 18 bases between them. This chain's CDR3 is CASSPSAERAGYTF. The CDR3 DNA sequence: TGTGCCAGCAGTCCCTCCGCAGAGAGGGCGGGCTACACCTTC.

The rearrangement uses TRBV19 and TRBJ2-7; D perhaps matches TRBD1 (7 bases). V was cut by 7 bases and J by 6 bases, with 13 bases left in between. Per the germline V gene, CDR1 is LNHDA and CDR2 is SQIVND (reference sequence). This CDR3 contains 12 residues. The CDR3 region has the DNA TGTGCCAGTAAGCAGGGGGGAGGCGAGCAGTACTTC. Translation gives CASKQGGGEQYF.

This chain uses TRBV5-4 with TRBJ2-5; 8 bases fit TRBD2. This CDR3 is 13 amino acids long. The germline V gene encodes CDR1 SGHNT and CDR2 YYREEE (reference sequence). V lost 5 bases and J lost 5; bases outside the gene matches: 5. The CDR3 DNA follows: TGTGCCAGCAGACACCCTAGCGGGGAGACCCAGTACTTC. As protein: CASRHPSGETQYF.

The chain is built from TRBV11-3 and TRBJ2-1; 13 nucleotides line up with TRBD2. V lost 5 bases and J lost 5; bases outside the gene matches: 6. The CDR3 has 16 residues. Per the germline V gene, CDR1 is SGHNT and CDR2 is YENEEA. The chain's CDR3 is CASSPGTSGIDNEQFF. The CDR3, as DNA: TGTGCCAGCAGCCCTGGGACTAGCGGGATTGACAATGAGCAGTTCTTC. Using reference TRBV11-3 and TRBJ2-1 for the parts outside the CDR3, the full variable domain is EAGVVQSPRYKIIEKKQPVAFWCNPISGHNTLYWYLQNLGQGPELLIRYENEEAVDDSQLPKDRFSAERLKGVDSTLKIQPAELGDSAVYLCASSPGTSGIDNEQFFGPGTRLTVL.

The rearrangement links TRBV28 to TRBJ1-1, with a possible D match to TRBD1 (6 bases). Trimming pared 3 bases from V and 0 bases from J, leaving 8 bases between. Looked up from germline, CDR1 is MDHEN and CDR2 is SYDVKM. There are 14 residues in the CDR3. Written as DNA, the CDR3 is TGTGCCAGCAGTTTCACAGGGTTGAACACTGAAGCTTTCTTT. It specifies CASSFTGLNTEAFF.

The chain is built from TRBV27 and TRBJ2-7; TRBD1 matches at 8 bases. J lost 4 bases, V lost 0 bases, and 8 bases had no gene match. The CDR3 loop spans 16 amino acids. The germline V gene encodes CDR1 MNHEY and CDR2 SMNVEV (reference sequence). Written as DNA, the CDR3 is TGTGCCAGCAGTTTATCTCTACGGACAGGGTCTTACGAGCAGTACTTC. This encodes CASSLSLRTGSYEQYF.

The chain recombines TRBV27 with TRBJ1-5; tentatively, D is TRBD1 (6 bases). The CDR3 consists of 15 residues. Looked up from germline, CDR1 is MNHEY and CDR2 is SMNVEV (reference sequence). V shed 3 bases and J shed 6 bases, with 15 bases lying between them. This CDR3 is CASSFAGARGQPQHF. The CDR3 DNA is TGTGCCAGCAGTTTTGCAGGGGCTAGGGGTCAGCCCCAGCATTTT.

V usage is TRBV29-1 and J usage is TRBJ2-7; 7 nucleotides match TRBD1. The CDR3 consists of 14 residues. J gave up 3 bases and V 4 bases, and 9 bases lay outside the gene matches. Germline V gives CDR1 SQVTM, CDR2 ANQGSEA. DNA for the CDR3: TGCAGCGTTGTGGCAGGGCAGGGGGTCTACGAGCAGTACTTC. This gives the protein CSVVAGQGVYEQYF.